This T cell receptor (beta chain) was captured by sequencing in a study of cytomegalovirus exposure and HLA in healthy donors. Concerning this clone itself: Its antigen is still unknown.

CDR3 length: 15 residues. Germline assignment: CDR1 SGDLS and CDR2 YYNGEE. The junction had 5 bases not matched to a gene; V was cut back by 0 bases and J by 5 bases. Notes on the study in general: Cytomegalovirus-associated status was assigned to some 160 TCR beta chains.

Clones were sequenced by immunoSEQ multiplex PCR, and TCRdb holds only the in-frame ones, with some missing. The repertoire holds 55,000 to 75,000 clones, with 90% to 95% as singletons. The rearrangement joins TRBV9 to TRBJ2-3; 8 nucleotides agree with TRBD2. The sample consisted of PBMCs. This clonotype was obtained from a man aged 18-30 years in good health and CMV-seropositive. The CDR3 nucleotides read TGTGCCAGCAGCGTAGCTCCAGCGGGAGAAGATACGCAGTATTTT. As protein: CASSVAPAGEDTQYF.